This passage covers 26 T cell receptor beta chains from one sample sequenced in a study of T cell responses to AZD1222 COVID-19 vaccine. Method: immunoSEQ multiplex PCR; TCRdb's copy keeps in-frame clones and lacks some. The data show about 100,000 clones, with about 88% seen just once and more than 15% held by the top ten. This material consisted of peripheral blood, taken on day 0 of AZD1222 vaccination. The receptors originated from an adult in good health.

The J gene is TRBJ1-5, the V gene TRBV6-6; 7 bases line up with TRBD1. Germline V lookup: CDR1 MNHNY, CDR2 SVGAGI (reference sequence). J lost 0 bases, V lost 5 bases, and 13 bases had no gene match. This CDR3 is built from 18 residues. The DNA of the CDR3 is TGTGCCAGCAGTCCCTTGGGACAGCTCACTTATAGCAATCAGCCCCAGCATTTT. This gives the protein CASSPLGQLTYSNQPQHF.

This sequence joins TRBV23-1 and TRBJ2-5, with TRBD2 matching 15 bases. TRBV23-1 is classed as an ORF, of uncertain function. The CDR3 has 20 amino acids. The V and J ends lost 3 bases and 5 bases, in that order; junction bases with no gene match: 16. CDR3 bases: TGCGCCAGCAGTCATCCTCGGACTAGCGGGAGGGGAAAGAGGGGGGAGACCCAGTACTTC. Its protein product is CASSHPRTSGRGKRGETQYF.

The chain uses TRBV6-5 and TRBJ1-1; D is perhaps TRBD1 (5 bases). This CDR3 is built from 14 residues. Germline lookup yields CDR1 MNHEY and CDR2 SVGAGI. The V gene lost 6 bases and the J gene lost 5 bases, with 16 bases spanning the gap. This CDR3 is CASRTGTEGTEAFF. The CDR3 nucleotides are TGTGCCAGCAGAACTGGAACCGAGGGGACTGAAGCTTTCTTT.

Only one count was recorded for this clone. The chain is built from TRBV19 and TRBJ2-5; 9 bases match TRBD1. Germline V gives CDR1 LNHDA, CDR2 SQIVND (reference sequence). The CDR3 extends over 13 amino acids. V was clipped by 9 bases and J by 5 bases; unmatched bases: 7. CDR3 sequence: CASKDRGLETQYF. The CDR3 coding sequence is TGTGCCAGCAAGGACAGGGGCCTGGAGACCCAGTACTTC. The full variable domain, with the rest looked up from reference TRBV19 and TRBJ2-5, is DGGITQSPKYLFRKEGQNVTLSCEQNLNHDAMYWYRQDPGQGLRLIYYSQIVNDFQKGDIAEGYSVSREKKESFPLTVTSAQKNPTAFYLCASKDRGLETQYFGPGTRLLVL.

V is TRBV5-6 and J is TRBJ2-5; maybe TRBD1 (6 bases). CDR1 is SGHDT, CDR2 YYEEEE, per germline. This CDR3 is 14 amino acids long. Trimming took 6 bases from V and 7 from J, leaving 19 bases between them. CDR3 residues: CASKSGTYQGTQYF. CDR3 in DNA: TGTGCCAGCAAATCCGGGACATACCAGGGGACCCAGTACTTC.

The chain is built from TRBV6-1 and TRBJ1-3; D is unresolved. This CDR3 is built from 17 residues. V was shortened by 0 bases and J by 0 bases, with 12 bases between the two germline ends. Germline assignment: CDR1 MNHNS and CDR2 SASEGT. In DNA form, the CDR3 reads TGTGCCAGCAGTGAAGCGAGAGGACGGATCTCTGGAAACACCATATATTTT. Translation gives CASSEARGRISGNTIYF.

V and J are TRBV4-1 and TRBJ2-1, with 10 bases lining up with TRBD2. The CDR3 loop spans 16 amino acids. The trim removed 4 bases at V and 8 bases at J, leaving 11 bases unmatched. Germline V gene sequence: CDR1 MGHRA, CDR2 YSYEKL. CDR3 nucleotide sequence: TGCGCCAGCAGCCCCTGGGTAAGCGGGAGGGCCTATGAGCAGTTCTTC. Protein sequence: CASSPWVSGRAYEQFF.

As for this clone: A read error may produce the germline difference seen at one junction end. The V call is TRBV7-9, the J call TRBJ2-7; 9 bases line up with TRBD1. The CDR3 sequence is 14 residues long. The V gene's germline CDR1 is SEHNR and CDR2 FQNEAQ (reference sequence). CDR3: CASSLGTGRYEQYF. The CDR3 DNA reads TGTGCCAGCAGTTTAGGGACAGGGCGCTACGAGCAGTACTTC.

The CDR3 DNA reads as TGCGCCAGCAGCGCTAGCGTCTCCTACGAGCAGTACTTC. Its protein is CASSASVSYEQYF. V usage is TRBV5-1 and J usage is TRBJ2-7; tentative D call: TRBD2 (6 bases). The germline CDR1 and CDR2 sequences are SGHRS and YFSETQ. V lost 4 bases, J lost 0 bases, and 8 bases lay in between. This CDR3 has 13 residues.

V gene TRBV29-1 combines with J gene TRBJ2-7; 14 nucleotides line up with TRBD2. J was trimmed by 7 bases and V by 7 bases; bases with no gene match: 6. This CDR3 contains 13 residues. Germline V gives CDR1 SQVTM, CDR2 ANQGSEA. CDR3 sequence reads: CSGGTSGSGEQYF. Here the CDR3 DNA reads TGCAGCGGGGGGACTAGCGGGAGTGGGGAGCAGTACTTC.

The DNA of the CDR3 is TGTGCCAGCAGTTCAGGCCCCACCGGGGAGCTGTTTTTT. Amino acid sequence: CASSSGPTGELFF. This chain joins TRBV12-3 or TRBV12-4 and TRBJ2-2; D is uncertain. CDR3 size: 13 residues. V gave up 4 bases and J gave up 4 bases, with 7 bases separating them.

For the CDR3, the DNA is TGCGCCAGCAGCCAGGACAGGGCCTATGGCTACACCTTC. It encodes CASSQDRAYGYTF. The chain carries TRBV5-1 and TRBJ1-2; 8 bases align to TRBD1. This CDR3 region has 13 residues. Germline V gene sequence: CDR1 SGHRS, CDR2 YFSETQ. V was clipped by 4 bases and J by 4 bases; unmatched bases: 3.

The chain carries TRBV10-2 and TRBJ2-1; D call uncertain. CDR1 is WSHSY, CDR2 SAAADI, per germline. Trimming left V 4 bases short and J 4 bases short, with 14 bases between. This CDR3 is built from 15 residues. Written as DNA, the CDR3 is TGCGCCAGCAGTGGCCGGGCGGCCGGTTACAATGAGCAGTTCTTC. This encodes CASSGRAAGYNEQFF.

This clone was picked up a small number of times. The chain carries TRBV18 and TRBJ1-2; 9 bases line up with TRBD1. This CDR3 comprises 12 residues. With 10 bases clipped from V and 4 bases from J, the junction kept 4 bases outside the gene matches. The germline CDR1 and CDR2 sequences are KGHSH and LQKENI. CDR3: CATGQGTYGYTF. In DNA form, the CDR3 reads TGTGCCACCGGACAGGGGACCTATGGCTACACCTTC.

V gene TRBV19 combines with J gene TRBJ2-3; D may be TRBD1 (6 bases). Germline lookup yields CDR1 LNHDA and CDR2 SQIVND (reference sequence). The CDR3 spans 14 residues. The V gene lost 2 bases and the J gene lost 4 bases, with 10 bases spanning the gap. The CDR3 is CASSIQGNSDTQYF. The CDR3 coding sequence is TGTGCCAGTAGTATACAGGGGAATTCAGATACGCAGTATTTT.

This chain connects TRBV3-1 (or the pseudogene TRBV3-2) to TRBJ2-7, with 7 bases matching TRBD1. Per germline, CDR1 LGHDT and CDR2 YNNKEL (reference sequence). CDR3 length: 16 amino acids. Trimming cost V 5 bases and J 1 base; bases outside gene matches: 11. This chain's CDR3 is CASSRSEQGLSYEQYF. The DNA for the CDR3 is TGTGCCAGCAGCAGATCGGAACAGGGGCTTTCCTACGAGCAGTACTTC.

This rearrangement joins TRBV11-1 to TRBJ2-7, with D possibly called TRBD1 or TRBD2 (5 bases each). This CDR3 is built from 15 residues. V lost 3 bases and J 0 bases, leaving 12 bases between the germline ends. CDR1 and CDR2 from the germline V gene are SGHAT and FQDESV (reference sequence). CDR3 protein: CASSFSGQGSYEQYF. The CDR3 nucleotides read TGTGCCAGCAGCTTCTCGGGGCAGGGCTCCTACGAGCAGTACTTC.

The V gene is TRBV18, the J gene TRBJ1-1; no reliable D call. There are 11 residues in the CDR3. Trimming stripped 2 bases from V and 11 bases from J, with 9 bases between. In germline, CDR1 is KGHSH, CDR2 LQKENI. DNA for the CDR3: TGTGCCAGCTCACCAGGGGAAGCGGCTTTCTTT. It encodes CASSPGEAAFF.

This chain links TRBV19 with TRBJ1-1; D call uncertain. Germline CDR1 is LNHDA and CDR2 is SQIVND (reference sequence). The CDR3 length is 13 residues. V lost 6 bases and J lost 0, with 8 bases in between. The CDR3 DNA is TGTGCCAGTAGGTTCAGGATGAACACTGAAGCTTTCTTT. Amino acid sequence: CASRFRMNTEAFF.

This clone turned up a few times. At one end the junction does not follow the germline gene, possibly because of a read error. The chain employs TRBV6-5 and TRBJ2-1; D is unclear. The CDR3 extends over 13 amino acids. The germline V gene has CDR1 MNHEY and CDR2 SVGAGI. The CDR3 region is CASSDSGYNEQFF. The CDR3 region has the DNA TGTGCCAGCAGTGACTCAGGTTACAATGAGCAGTTCTTC.

The chain couples TRBV18 to TRBJ2-7; D uncertain. Trimming shortened V by 5 bases and J by 0 bases, and 11 bases separated the two germline ends. Germline CDR1 and CDR2: KGHSH and LQKENI. The CDR3 runs to 14 residues. The CDR3 DNA sequence: TGTGCCAGCTCAAAGCAGGTCAGCTCCTACGAGCAGTACTTC. It yields the protein CASSKQVSSYEQYF.

The rearrangement links TRBV19 to TRBJ2-7; 9 bases are a match to TRBD1. The CDR3 sequence is 14 residues long. The junction had 3 bases not matched to a gene; V was cut back by 4 bases and J by 2 bases. Germline loops: CDR1 LNHDA, CDR2 SQIVND (reference sequence). The DNA for the CDR3 is TGTGCCAGTAGTAAGGGACAGGGCCCCTACGAGCAGTACTTC. Translation: CASSKGQGPYEQYF.

Within the sample, this clone is medium-sized. This chain connects TRBV19 to TRBJ2-2, with 10 positions matching TRBD1. CDR3 size: 15 residues. From germline, CDR1 is LNHDA and CDR2 SQIVND (reference sequence). The ends lost 7 bases at V and 7 bases at J; junction bases unmatched: 9. CDR3 DNA sequence: TGTGCCAGTACCCAGACAGGGGGCTTTGGCGGGGAGCTGTTTTTT. Translated, it gives CASTQTGGFGGELFF.

The chain employs TRBV5-1 and TRBJ2-7, with D uncertain. V lost 0 bases and J lost 13, with 20 bases in between. This CDR3 has 14 amino acids. Germline-derived CDR1 and CDR2 are SGHRS and YFSETQ. This CDR3 is CASSLVGASEPVYF. As DNA, the CDR3 is TGCGCCAGCAGCTTGGTGGGTGCCTCAGAACCAGTCTACTTC.

The chain links TRBV28 to TRBJ2-2; 8 bases fit TRBD1. The germline V gene has CDR1 MDHEN and CDR2 SYDVKM. Unmatched junction bases numbered 6, after V lost 5 bases and J lost 4 bases. The CDR3 sequence is 15 residues long. The CDR3 nucleotides read TGTGCCAGCAGTCCCCCGACAGGGGTCACCGGGGAGCTGTTTTTT. Amino acids: CASSPPTGVTGELFF.

The chain recombines TRBV7-8 with TRBJ1-1; TRBD1 agrees at 7 bases. The CDR3 runs to 14 residues. The V and J ends lost 6 bases and 0 bases, in that order; junction bases with no gene match: 4. In germline, CDR1 is SGHVS, CDR2 FQNEAQ. The CDR3: CASRQDRVNTEAFF. CDR3 nucleotides: TGTGCCAGCAGACAAGACAGGGTGAACACTGAAGCTTTCTTT. Based on the CDR3 plus reference TRBV7-8 and TRBJ1-1, the full variable domain is GAGVSQSPRYKVAKRGQDVALRCDPISGHVSLFWYQQALGQGPEFLTYFQNEAQLDKSGLPSDRFFAERPEGSVSTLKIQRTQQEDSAVYLCASRQDRVNTEAFFGQGTRLTVV.